This TCR beta chain is drawn from a study of shared clonotypes between healthy human individuals. About the study: For every donor, three CD4 naive, three CD4 memory, two CD8 naive and one CD8 memory plates were used. The study's findings and limits: Richness estimates generally favored naive over memory subsets. Generation probabilities were higher for clonotypes shared across all four sorted-subset donors than for unshared ones.

The deep-level immunoSEQ assay was used. Measured with immunoSEQ multiplex PCR; TCRdb has only the in-frame clones, and not every one. This table holds under 85,000 clones, about 61% found once. With respect to this clone: Its antigen remains unidentified.

The CDR3 extends over 15 amino acids. Germline-derived CDR1 and CDR2 are SEHNR and FQNEAQ (reference sequence). V was clipped by 1 base and J by 5 bases, with 12 bases between them. The specimen was memory CD8+ T cells sorted from blood. Regarding subset: CD45RO+ cells pooled with CCR7-negative TemRA cells. The TCR originated in a young man in good health. V usage is TRBV7-9 and J usage is TRBJ1-5; the D is unclear. CDR3 loop: CASSLGWAGDQPQHF. In nucleotides, the CDR3 is TGTGCCAGCAGCTTAGGGTGGGCCGGGGATCAGCCCCAGCATTTT.